Below are 9 T cell receptor beta chains sequenced from a single sample in a study of shared clonotypes between healthy human individuals. The method was immunoSEQ multiplex PCR; TCRdb's version includes in-frame clones alone and lacks a portion of them. This table has fewer than 700,000 clones, roughly 79% appearing once. The sequencing sample was made of PBMCs. The receptors derive from a woman in her thirties or forties in good health. Some clones in this sample may be carry-over from other donors' samples.

The rearrangement joins TRBV29-1 to TRBJ1-1; 7 bases agree with TRBD1. The junction had 8 bases not matched to a gene; V was cut back by 6 bases and J by 4 bases. The CDR3 is 13 residues long. CDR1 is SQVTM, CDR2 ANQGSEA, per germline. CDR3 coding DNA: TGCAGCGTCTCCACAGGGGCCAGCACTGAAGCTTTCTTT. It encodes CSVSTGASTEAFF.

The chain has TRBV18 and TRBJ2-2; 7 bases line up with TRBD2. This CDR3 has 14 residues. V shed 2 bases, J shed 6 bases, and the junction held 3 bases outside the gene matches. Germline CDR1 is KGHSH and CDR2 is LQKENI. The CDR3 protein is CASSPGLVPGELFF. CDR3 coding DNA: TGTGCCAGCTCACCAGGACTAGTCCCCGGGGAGCTGTTTTTT.

This chain connects TRBV7-2 to TRBJ2-3; TRBD1 might be the D (6 bases). Germline V lookup: CDR1 SGHTA, CDR2 FQGNSA. This CDR3 is 16 amino acids long. V lost 5 bases, J lost 2 bases, and 17 bases lay in between. The CDR3 sequence is CASSRRPDSSTDTQYF. CDR3 in DNA: TGTGCCAGCAGCCGTCGCCCGGACAGCTCCACAGATACGCAGTATTTT.

About this clone itself: The sample carries other DNA sequences with the same CDR3. V usage is TRBV10-3 and J usage is TRBJ2-7; D might be TRBD1 (5 bases). Germline CDR1 and CDR2: ENHRY and SYGVKD. There are 14 residues in the CDR3. Trimming left V 3 bases short and J 1 base short, with 10 bases between. The CDR3: CAISDPGSSYEQYF. The CDR3 region has the DNA TGTGCCATCAGTGATCCAGGGTCTTCCTACGAGCAGTACTTC.

This rearrangement joins TRBV6-6 to TRBJ1-1; no definite D call. Trimming left V 7 bases short and J 1 base short, with 10 bases between. Germline V gene lookup returns CDR1 MNHNY and CDR2 SVGAGI (reference sequence). The CDR3 length is 13 residues. For the CDR3, the DNA is TGTGCCAGCACCGGCAGCAAGAACACTGAAGCTTTCTTT. As protein: CASTGSKNTEAFF.

The rearrangement joins TRBV7-9 to TRBJ2-1, with TRBD2 as a possible D gene (5 bases). There are 13 residues in the CDR3. Germline V gene sequence: CDR1 SEHNR, CDR2 FQNEAQ (reference sequence). Trimming stripped 0 bases from V and 9 bases from J, with 9 bases between. CDR3 DNA: TGTGCCAGCAGCTTAGCGGGTAGCGCTGAGCAGTTCTTC. Amino acids: CASSLAGSAEQFF.

A note on this clone: This sequence is one base from a far larger clone and is likely a read error. The chain is built from TRBV5-4 and TRBJ1-2; D might be TRBD1 (5 bases). Germline V gene lookup returns CDR1 SGHNT and CDR2 YYREEE (reference sequence). This CDR3 has 13 amino acids. This CDR3 is CASSSLQDYGHTF. CDR3 nucleotides: TGTGCCAGCAGCTCCTTACAGGACTATGGCCACACCTTC.

V is TRBV30 and J is TRBJ2-2; TRBD1 might be the D (5 bases). Germline assignment: CDR1 GTSNPN and CDR2 SVGIG (reference sequence). The CDR3 consists of 13 residues. V gave up 3 bases and J gave up 7 bases, with 12 bases separating them. In DNA form, the CDR3 reads TGTGCCTGGAGGGGGCAGGGTGACGGGGAGCTGTTTTTT. Translation: CAWRGQGDGELFF.

The V call is TRBV25-1, the J call TRBJ2-5; tentatively, D is TRBD1 (5 bases). V was cut by 2 bases and J by 4 bases, with 17 bases left in between. CDR3 length equals 16 residues. Germline loops: CDR1 MGHDK, CDR2 SYGVNS. CDR3 bases: TGTGCCAGCAGTGAACCACAGGCCGGCCCTCCAGAGACCCAGTACTTC. It yields the protein CASSEPQAGPPETQYF.